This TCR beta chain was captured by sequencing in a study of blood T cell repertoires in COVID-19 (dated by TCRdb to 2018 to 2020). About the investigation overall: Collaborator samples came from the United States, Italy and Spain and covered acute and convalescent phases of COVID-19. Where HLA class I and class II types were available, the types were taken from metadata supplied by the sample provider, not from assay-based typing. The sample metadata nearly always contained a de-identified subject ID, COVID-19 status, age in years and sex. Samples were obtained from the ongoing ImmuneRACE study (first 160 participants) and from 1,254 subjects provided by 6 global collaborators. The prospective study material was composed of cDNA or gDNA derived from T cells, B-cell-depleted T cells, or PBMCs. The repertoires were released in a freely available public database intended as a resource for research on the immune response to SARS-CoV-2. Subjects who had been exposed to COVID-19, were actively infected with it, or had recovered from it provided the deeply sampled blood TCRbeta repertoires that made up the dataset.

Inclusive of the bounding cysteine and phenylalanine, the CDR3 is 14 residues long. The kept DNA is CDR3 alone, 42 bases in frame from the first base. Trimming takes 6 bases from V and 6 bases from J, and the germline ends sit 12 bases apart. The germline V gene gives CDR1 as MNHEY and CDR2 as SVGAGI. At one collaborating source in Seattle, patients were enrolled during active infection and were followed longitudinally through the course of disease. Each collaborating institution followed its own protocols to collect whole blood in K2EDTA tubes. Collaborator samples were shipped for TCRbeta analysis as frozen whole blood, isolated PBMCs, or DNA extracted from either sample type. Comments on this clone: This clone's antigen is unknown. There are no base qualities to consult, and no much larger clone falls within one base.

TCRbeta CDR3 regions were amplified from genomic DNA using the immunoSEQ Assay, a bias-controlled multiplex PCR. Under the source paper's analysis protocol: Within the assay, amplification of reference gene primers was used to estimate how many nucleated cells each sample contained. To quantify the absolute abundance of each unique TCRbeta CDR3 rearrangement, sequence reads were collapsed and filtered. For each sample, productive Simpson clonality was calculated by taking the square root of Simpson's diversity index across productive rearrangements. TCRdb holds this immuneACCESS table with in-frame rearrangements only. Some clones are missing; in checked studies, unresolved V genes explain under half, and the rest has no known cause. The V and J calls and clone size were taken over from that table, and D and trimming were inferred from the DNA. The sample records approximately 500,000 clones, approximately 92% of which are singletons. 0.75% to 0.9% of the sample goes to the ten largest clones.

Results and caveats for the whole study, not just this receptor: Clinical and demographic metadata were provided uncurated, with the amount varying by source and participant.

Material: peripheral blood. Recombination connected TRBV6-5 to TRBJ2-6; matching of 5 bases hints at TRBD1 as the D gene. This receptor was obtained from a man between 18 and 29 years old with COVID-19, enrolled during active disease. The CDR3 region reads CASRRQSLANVLTF. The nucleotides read TGTGCCAGCAGAAGACAGTCGTTGGCCAACGTCCTGACTTTC.